The rows below give T cell receptor beta chains drawn from one sample of a study of T cells in Graves' hyperthyroidism and ophthalmopathy. TCRdb re-called the multiplex PCR reads through MiXCR, storing one row per CDR3 protein. The table shows hundreds of thousands of distinct CDR3 sequences, with about 15% occurring only once. What was sequenced was blood. Every receptor here comes from a woman between 18 and 29 years old with Graves' hyperthyroidism. CDR3s leave out the opening cysteine and the closing phenylalanine or tryptophan.

v_call	j_call	cdr3_aa
TRBV18	TRBJ1-6	ASLSGTGANSPLH
TRBV30	TRBJ2-2	AWSIGDTGELF
TRBV30	TRBJ1-6	AWSVNRYNSPLH
TRBV29-1	TRBJ1-1	SGFPTGKVTEAF
TRBV9	TRBJ2-2	ASSPTGVGSVAGELF
TRBV9	TRBJ1-1	ASGQGTNTEAF
TRBV19	TRBJ2-5	ASSIEAGGLQETQY
TRBV2	TRBJ2-2	ASSAMTRTGELF
TRBV19	TRBJ2-2	ASSWGAGVTGELF
TRBV7-2	TRBJ2-7	ASSRSGGYEQY
TRBV6-1	TRBJ1-6	ASRLTGGNSPLH
TRBV20-1	TRBJ2-7	SAKTPSYEQC
TRBV3-1	TRBJ1-6	ASSQVATGRDSPLH
TRBV7-9	TRBJ2-1	ASSPAGREQF
TRBV4-2	TRBJ2-7	ASSQHRRQGDEQY
TRBV6-1	TRBJ2-4	ASSPRGSGKNIQY
TRBV19	TRBJ1-4	ASYTPGLSNEKLF